Listed below are T cell receptor beta chains from one sample, sequenced in a study of response to subunit inactivated influenza vaccine. TCRdb processed the RT-PCR reads anew with MiXCR; each CDR3 protein has one entry. The sample lists under 950,000 distinct CDR3 sequences; roughly 20% were seen once. Sequencing was performed on PBMCs from blood, taken 4 to 6 days after vaccination. The receptors come from a man aged 45 to 65 who received an inactivated influenza vaccine. Both conserved end residues are part of each CDR3. D genes are given only for firm matches. Clone size is not always given. Where it is, it says once, few, many or a class for expanded clones.

CDR3: CASSRKLAGGSYNEQFF
DNA: TGTGCCAGCTCTCGAAAACTAGCGGGAGGATCTTACAATGAGCAGTTCTTC
V: TRBV18
D: TRBD2
size: .
length: 17
J: TRBJ2-1

CDR3: CASSNIQGATEAFF
DNA: TGTGCCAGCAGTAACATACAGGGTGCCACTGAAGCTTTCTTT
V: TRBV6-5
D: .
size: few
length: 14
J: TRBJ1-1

CDR3: CSARQGTVQETQYF
DNA: TGCAGTGCTCGTCAAGGGACAGTTCAAGAGACCCAGTACTTC
V: TRBV20-1
D: TRBD1
size: .
length: 14
J: TRBJ2-5

CDR3: CASSALHEQFF
DNA: TGTGCCAGCAGTGCCCTCCATGAGCAGTTCTTC
V: TRBV28
D: .
size: .
length: 11
J: TRBJ2-1

CDR3: CASSYNPTGGGTGELFF
DNA: TGTGCCAGCAGTTATAATCCGACTGGCGGGGGCACCGGGGAGCTGTTTTTT
V: TRBV6-5
D: TRBD2
size: few
length: 17
J: TRBJ2-2

CDR3: CASSQDPPGAGNTIYF
DNA: TGCGCCAGCAGCCAAGATCCCCCGGGGGCTGGAAACACCATATATTTT
V: TRBV4-3
D: .
size: few
length: 16
J: TRBJ1-3

CDR3: CASSLSRSASGRGEQFF
DNA: TGTGCCAGCAGTTTATCTAGGTCGGCTAGCGGGAGAGGGGAGCAGTTCTTC
V: TRBV27
D: TRBD2
size: once
length: 17
J: TRBJ2-1

CDR3: CASRVLPPYEQYF
DNA: TGTGCCAGCAGAGTCCTCCCCCCCTACGAGCAGTACTTC
V: TRBV6-1
D: .
size: few
length: 13
J: TRBJ2-7

CDR3: CAISESSGLAGNNEQFF
DNA: TGTGCCATCAGTGAGTCGTCGGGGCTAGCGGGAAACAATGAGCAGTTCTTC
V: TRBV10-3
D: TRBD2
size: few
length: 17
J: TRBJ2-1

CDR3: CASSIEGRGGTDTQYF
DNA: TGTGCCAGCAGCATAGAAGGACGGGGGGGCACAGATACGCAGTATTTT
V: TRBV7-2
D: TRBD2
size: .
length: 16
J: TRBJ2-3

CDR3: CAISQAGGEQYF
DNA: TGTGCCATCAGCCAAGCAGGGGGAGAGCAGTACTTC
V: TRBV10-3
D: TRBD1
size: few
length: 12
J: TRBJ2-7

CDR3: CASSNGRDGETQYF
DNA: TGTGCCAGCAGCAACGGGAGGGACGGGGAGACCCAGTACTTC
V: TRBV3-1
D: TRBD2
size: few
length: 14
J: TRBJ2-5

CDR3: CSPIPPTGRPTDTQYF
DNA: TGCAGTCCCATCCCCCCAACAGGGAGGCCCACAGATACGCAGTATTTT
V: TRBV20-1
D: .
size: few
length: 16
J: TRBJ2-3

CDR3: CASSLVVGQLNSPLHF
DNA: TGCGCCAGCAGCTTGGTGGTTGGACAGCTGAATTCACCCCTCCACTTT
V: TRBV5-1
D: .
size: many
length: 16
J: TRBJ1-6

CDR3: CASSHSQGAHEQYF
DNA: TGTGCCAGCAGCCATTCCCAGGGGGCCCACGAGCAGTACTTC
V: TRBV7-3
D: TRBD1
size: .
length: 14
J: TRBJ2-7

CDR3: CSARGGPSIDTQYF
DNA: TGCAGTGCTAGAGGAGGACCTTCAATCGATACGCAGTATTTT
V: TRBV20-1
D: .
size: .
length: 14
J: TRBJ2-3

CDR3: CASSEAGGPMNTEAFF
DNA: TGTGCCAGCAGTGAAGCAGGCGGGCCGATGAACACTGAAGCTTTCTTT
V: TRBV6-1
D: .
size: .
length: 16
J: TRBJ1-1

CDR3: CASSHRGDSYEQYF
DNA: TGTGCCAGCAGTCACAGGGGCGACTCCTACGAGCAGTACTTC
V: TRBV6-5
D: TRBD1
size: .
length: 14
J: TRBJ2-7

CDR3: CSATGQPHFEKLFF
DNA: TGCAGTGCGACGGGACAGCCCCATTTTGAAAAACTGTTTTTT
V: TRBV20-1
D: TRBD1
size: .
length: 14
J: TRBJ1-4

CDR3: CASSGTSLGDSETQYF
DNA: TGTGCCAGCAGTGGAACTAGCTTAGGCGATTCAGAGACCCAGTACTTC
V: TRBV6-1
D: .
size: few
length: 16
J: TRBJ2-5

CDR3: CASSLQGQAGEKLFF
DNA: TGCGCCAGCAGCTTACAGGGCCAGGCGGGTGAAAAACTGTTTTTT
V: TRBV5-1
D: .
size: .
length: 15
J: TRBJ1-4

CDR3: CASNTGTEVFNQPQHF
DNA: TGTGCCAGCAACACCGGGACAGAGGTGTTCAATCAGCCCCAGCATTTT
V: TRBV21-1
D: .
size: .
length: 16
J: TRBJ1-5

CDR3: CASSLGFRGRVADTQYF
DNA: TGTGCCAGCAGCTTAGGATTCCGGGGGCGTGTAGCAGATACGCAGTATTTT
V: TRBV11-2
D: .
size: few
length: 17
J: TRBJ2-3

CDR3: CASSLRLVSGNEQFF
DNA: TGTGCCAGCAGCTTACGACTAGTTTCGGGCAATGAGCAGTTCTTC
V: TRBV7-2
D: .
size: few
length: 15
J: TRBJ2-1

CDR3: CASGPGTALNEKLFF
DNA: TGCGCCAGCGGACCCGGGACAGCCTTAAATGAAAAACTGTTTTTT
V: TRBV4-3
D: TRBD1
size: .
length: 15
J: TRBJ1-4

CDR3: CASNRGGNTEAFF
DNA: TGTGCCAGCAACCGGGGCGGGAACACTGAAGCTTTCTTT
V: TRBV12-3/TRBV12-4
D: .
size: many
length: 13
J: TRBJ1-1

CDR3: CSAIAGGPADTQYF
DNA: TGCAGTGCTATTGCGGGGGGGCCCGCAGATACGCAGTATTTT
V: TRBV20-1
D: TRBD2
size: few
length: 14
J: TRBJ2-3

CDR3: CSVEIQGETEAFF
DNA: TGCAGCGTTGAAATACAGGGCGAGACTGAAGCTTTCTTT
V: TRBV29-1
D: .
size: many
length: 13
J: TRBJ1-1

CDR3: CASSYMTSGGPAFF
DNA: TGTGCCAGCAGCTATATGACTAGCGGGGGCCCCGCGTTCTTC
V: TRBV3-1
D: TRBD2
size: few
length: 14
J: TRBJ2-1

CDR3: CSVEATGVDTQYF
DNA: TGCAGCGTTGAAGCTACCGGGGTAGATACGCAGTATTTT
V: TRBV29-1
D: .
size: few
length: 13
J: TRBJ2-3

CDR3: CASSLEGPGKDEQYF
DNA: TGTGCCAGCAGTTTAGAGGGTCCGGGTAAGGACGAGCAGTACTTC
V: TRBV28
D: .
size: .
length: 15
J: TRBJ2-7